The T cell receptor (beta chain) under discussion was sequenced for a study of shared clonotypes between healthy human individuals. Overall study: Samples came from two female and three male donors aged 18 to 49. Each donor's CD4 naive and CD4 memory cells filled three plates apiece, CD8 naive two, and CD8 memory one. Overall study findings and caveats: Between a few donors, naive CD4 clonotypes were shared at a level of around 4.8%.

CD8 cells regarded as naive lacked CD45RO, were positively chosen for CCR7, and omitted terminally differentiated effector memory CD45RA+ cells. An approximately 210 ng quantity of DNA, 29,000 or so T cell genomes, went into the sorted-subset replicate PCRs. Clones were read by immunoSEQ multiplex PCR, and TCRdb kept only the in-frame ones, dropping some. The table records millions of clones, about 95% of them present only once. A word on this clone: As yet, its antigen is unknown.

CDR1 is SGDLS, CDR2 YYNGEE, per germline. This CDR3 region has 14 residues. The V gene lost 3 bases and the J gene lost 0 bases, with 9 bases spanning the gap. The source material was naive CD8+ T cells sorted from blood. The TCR comes from a man in his late teens or twenties in good health. The chain employs TRBV9 and TRBJ1-2; D unresolved. The CDR3 bases are TGTGCCAGCAGCGCCCCCACAGCTAACTATGGCTACACCTTC. This encodes CASSAPTANYGYTF.